Reported below is one T cell receptor beta chain. V was trimmed by 7 bases and J by 1 base, leaving 10 bases between them. This CDR3 contains 13 residues. Looked up from germline, CDR1 is LNHDA and CDR2 is SQIVND (reference sequence). This record comes from a study of blood T cell repertoires in COVID-19. Study-wide background: Acute-phase and convalescent COVID-19 samples originated in the United States, Italy and Spain.

Participants were aged about 18 to 89 years from about two dozen US areas. In assigning cohorts, the study relied on participant-reported clinical history. In the authors' workflow: Using reference gene primer amplification, nucleated cell counts were estimated. Produced via immunoSEQ multiplex PCR; TCRdb's table is partial and in-frame only. D and trimming were read from the DNA, whereas the V and J calls and clone size are those reported in that table. The sample consists of almost 500,000 clones, 70% to 90% of them appearing once. The TCR sequence derives from a woman aged 60-75 years who had recovered from COVID-19. The V call is TRBV19, the J call TRBJ1-1, with D uncertain. Material for sequencing was PBMCs or T cells enriched from blood (not recorded which). CDR3 amino acids: CASKVGGNTEAFF. The CDR3 coding sequence is TGTGCCAGTAAGGTCGGCGGGAACACTGAAGCTTTCTTT. The entire variable domain, with the rest obtained from reference TRBV19 and TRBJ1-1, is as follows: DGGITQSPKYLFRKEGQNVTLSCEQNLNHDAMYWYRQDPGQGLRLIYYSQIVNDFQKGDIAEGYSVSREKKESFPLTVTSAQKNPTAFYLCASKVGGNTEAFFGQGTRLTVV.